These 10 T cell receptor beta chains were all obtained from the same sample, sequenced in a study of blood T cell repertoires in COVID-19. Some clones are missing from TCRdb's copy, which holds only in-frame ones; the method was immunoSEQ multiplex PCR. The sample contains fewer than 300,000 clones, about four fifths of which appear only once. Sequencing used peripheral blood. The source is an elderly man with acute or convalescent COVID-19.

V usage is TRBV7-2 and J usage is TRBJ1-2; 9 bases are shared with TRBD1. The CDR3 runs to 14 residues. CDR1 SGHTA and CDR2 FQGNSA come from the germline V gene. Trimming removed 5 bases from V and 7 bases from J; junction bases left unmatched: 8. CDR3 region: CASSVQGAESGYTF. The CDR3 nucleotides read TGTGCCAGCAGCGTACAGGGGGCGGAATCTGGCTACACCTTC.

The rearrangement joins TRBV2 to TRBJ1-5; D gene ambiguous. Trimming removed 1 base from V and 0 bases from J, with 4 bases in between. Germline V gene lookup returns CDR1 SNHLY and CDR2 FYNNEI. The CDR3 has 14 residues. In DNA form, the CDR3 reads TGTGCCAGCAGTGAAGGGAGTAGCAATCAGCCCCAGCATTTT. It specifies CASSEGSSNQPQHF.

The chain employs TRBV4-1 and TRBJ1-4; tentatively, D is TRBD1 (6 bases). CDR3 length: 15 residues. Germline values: CDR1 MGHRA, CDR2 YSYEKL. The ends were cut back, 4 bases at V and 6 bases at J, with 15 bases in the middle. CDR3 sequence (DNA): TGCGCCAGCAGCCGGACAGACAAAGGTGATGAAAAACTGTTTTTT. It yields the protein CASSRTDKGDEKLFF.

The J gene is TRBJ2-3, the V gene TRBV5-1; TRBD2 aligns across 11 bases. The germline V gene encodes CDR1 SGHRS and CDR2 YFSETQ. This CDR3 has 14 residues. V lost 5 bases and J lost 4; bases outside the gene matches: 3. The CDR3 sequence is CASRLAGAPDTQYF. The CDR3 DNA follows: TGCGCCAGCAGACTAGCGGGAGCCCCAGATACGCAGTATTTT.

The chain couples TRBV19 to TRBJ1-1, with 11 nucleotides matching TRBD1. The CDR3 spans 17 residues. Looked up from germline, CDR1 is LNHDA and CDR2 is SQIVND (reference sequence). Trimming took 3 bases from V and 1 from J; bases not matched to a gene: 7. CDR3 in amino acids: CASSIRGQGASNTEAFF. The CDR3 region has the DNA TGTGCCAGTAGTATTCGAGGACAGGGGGCGTCGAACACTGAAGCTTTCTTT.

CDR3 nucleotides: TGCGCCAGCAGCTTTCCGCACGACAGTGCCTCCTACAATGAGCAGTTCTTC. Protein: CASSFPHDSASYNEQFF. V is TRBV5-1 and J is TRBJ2-1, with D possibly being TRBD1 (5 bases). This CDR3 spans 17 amino acids. Germline V gives CDR1 SGHRS, CDR2 YFSETQ. V was pared by 2 bases and J by 0 bases, with 15 bases between.

The chain employs TRBV5-1 and TRBJ2-3; D is ambiguous. Per the germline V gene, CDR1 is SGHRS and CDR2 is YFSETQ. The CDR3 totals 13 residues. The V end was cut by 2 bases, the J end by 1 base, with 5 bases between. For the CDR3, the DNA is TGCGCCAGCAGCTTTCTCGGCACAGATACGCAGTATTTT. It yields the protein CASSFLGTDTQYF.

The sample holds one count of this clone. This chain connects TRBV19 to TRBJ1-5; D possibly corresponds to TRBD1 (5 bases). From germline, CDR1 is LNHDA and CDR2 SQIVND (reference sequence). Trimming took off 6 bases at V and 3 bases at J, with 12 bases between the two ends. The CDR3 extends over 14 amino acids. CDR3 amino acids: CASRGQPFNQPQHF. DNA for the CDR3: TGTGCCAGTAGAGGACAACCTTTCAATCAGCCCCAGCATTTT.

This clone has only one observation. The chain recombines TRBV28 with TRBJ2-3; perhaps TRBD2 as D (5 bases). Trimming took off 6 bases at V and 1 base at J, with 20 bases between the two ends. The germline V gene encodes CDR1 MDHEN and CDR2 SYDVKM. CDR3 length: 17 amino acids. The CDR3 DNA is TGTGCCAGCAGCCCACCGAGAGAGCGGTCCGGCACAGATACGCAGTATTTT. The encoded protein is CASSPPRERSGTDTQYF.

This rearrangement joins TRBV27 to TRBJ2-7, with D hard to call. This CDR3 has 12 residues. Germline V lookup: CDR1 MNHEY, CDR2 SMNVEV (reference sequence). V was pared by 0 bases and J by 5 bases, with 5 bases between. CDR3 loop: CASSLSYDEQYF. CDR3 DNA sequence: TGTGCCAGCAGTTTATCCTACGACGAGCAGTACTTC.